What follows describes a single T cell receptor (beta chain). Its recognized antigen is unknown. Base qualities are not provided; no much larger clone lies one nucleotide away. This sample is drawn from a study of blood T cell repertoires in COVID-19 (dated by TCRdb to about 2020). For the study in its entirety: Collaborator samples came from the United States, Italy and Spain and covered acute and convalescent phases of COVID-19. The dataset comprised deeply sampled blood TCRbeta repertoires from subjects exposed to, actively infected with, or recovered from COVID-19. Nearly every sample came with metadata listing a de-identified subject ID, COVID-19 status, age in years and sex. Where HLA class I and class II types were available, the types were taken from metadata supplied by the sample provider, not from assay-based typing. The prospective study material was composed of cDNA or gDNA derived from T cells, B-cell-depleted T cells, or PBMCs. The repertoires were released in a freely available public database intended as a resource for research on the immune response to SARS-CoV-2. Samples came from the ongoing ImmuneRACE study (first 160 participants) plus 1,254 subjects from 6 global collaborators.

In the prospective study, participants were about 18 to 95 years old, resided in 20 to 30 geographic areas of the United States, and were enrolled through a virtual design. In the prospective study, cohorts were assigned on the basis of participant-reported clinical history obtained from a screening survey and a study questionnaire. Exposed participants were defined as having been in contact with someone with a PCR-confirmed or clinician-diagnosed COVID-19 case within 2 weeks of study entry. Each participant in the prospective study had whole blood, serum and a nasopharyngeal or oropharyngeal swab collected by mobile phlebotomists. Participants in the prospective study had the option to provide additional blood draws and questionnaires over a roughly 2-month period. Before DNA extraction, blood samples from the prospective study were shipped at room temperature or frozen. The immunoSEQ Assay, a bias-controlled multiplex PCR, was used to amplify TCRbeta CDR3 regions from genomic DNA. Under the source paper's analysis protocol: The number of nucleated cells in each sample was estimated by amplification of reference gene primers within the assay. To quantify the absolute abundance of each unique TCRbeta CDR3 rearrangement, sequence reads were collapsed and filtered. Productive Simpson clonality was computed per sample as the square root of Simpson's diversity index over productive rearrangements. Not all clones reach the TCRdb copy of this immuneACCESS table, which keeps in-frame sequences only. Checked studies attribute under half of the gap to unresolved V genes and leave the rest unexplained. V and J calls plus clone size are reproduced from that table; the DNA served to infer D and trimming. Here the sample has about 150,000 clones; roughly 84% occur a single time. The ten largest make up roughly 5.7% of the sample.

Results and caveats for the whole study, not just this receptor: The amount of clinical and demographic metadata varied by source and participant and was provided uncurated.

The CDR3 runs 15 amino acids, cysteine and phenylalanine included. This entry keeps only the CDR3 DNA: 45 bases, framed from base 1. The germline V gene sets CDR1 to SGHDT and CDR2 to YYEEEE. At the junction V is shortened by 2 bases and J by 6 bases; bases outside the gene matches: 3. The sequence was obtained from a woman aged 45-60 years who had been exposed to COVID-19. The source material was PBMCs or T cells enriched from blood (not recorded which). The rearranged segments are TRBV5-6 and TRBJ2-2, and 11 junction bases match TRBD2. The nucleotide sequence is TGTGCCAGCAGCTTTAGCGGGAGGGCCTCCGGGGAGCTGTTTTTT. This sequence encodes CASSFSGRASGELFF.